The source of this TCR beta chain is a study of T cell clonotyping in hematopoietic cell transplantation. Study-wide points: After transplant, recipient diversity fell while pathologically expanded clonotypes grew through day 180.

The CDR3 contains 13 residues. V lost 5 bases to trimming and J lost 3 bases, with 10 bases between them. Germline loops: CDR1 SNHLY, CDR2 FYNNEI. This clone was observed a handful of times. Its specificity is not known. Data came from immunoSEQ multiplex PCR; TCRdb stores just in-frame clones and leaves some out. The sample records roughly 9,000 clones, roughly 85% being singletons. This receptor was obtained from a female patient in her thirties or forties who had an allogeneic stem cell transplant, so the T cells may come from the graft donor. Some clones in this sample may be carry-over from other donors' samples. This sequence joins TRBV2 and TRBJ1-1, with D perhaps matching TRBD1 (6 bases). This specimen was PBMCs, taken 180 days after allogeneic stem cell transplant. CDR3 in amino acids: CASSYTGYTEAFF. The CDR3 DNA is TGTGCCAGCAGTTATACAGGGTACACTGAAGCTTTCTTT.